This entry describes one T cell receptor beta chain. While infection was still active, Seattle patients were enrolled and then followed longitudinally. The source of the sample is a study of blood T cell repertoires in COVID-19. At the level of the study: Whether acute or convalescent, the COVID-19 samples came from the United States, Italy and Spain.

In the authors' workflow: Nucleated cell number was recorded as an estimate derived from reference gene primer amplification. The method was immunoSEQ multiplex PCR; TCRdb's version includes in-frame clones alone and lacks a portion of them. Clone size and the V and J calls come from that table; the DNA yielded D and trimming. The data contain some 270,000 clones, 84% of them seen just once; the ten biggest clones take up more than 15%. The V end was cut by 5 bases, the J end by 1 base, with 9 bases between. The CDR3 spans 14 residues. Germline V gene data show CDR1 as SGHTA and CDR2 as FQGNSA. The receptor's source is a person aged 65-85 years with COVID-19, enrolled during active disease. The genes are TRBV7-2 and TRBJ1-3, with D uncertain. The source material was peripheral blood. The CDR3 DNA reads TGTGCCAGCAGCCCCAACTTATCTGGAAACACCATATATTTT. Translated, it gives CASSPNLSGNTIYF.